The sample holds one count of the clone carrying this TCR beta chain. What it binds is unknown. This same CDR3 is encoded by further DNA sequences in the sample. TCRdb's table, derived via immunoSEQ multiplex PCR, lists solely in-frame clones and lacks some. This table holds some 2,000,000 clones, approximately 95% found once. This sample was taken from a study of shared clonotypes between healthy human individuals. Overall study results and limits: Generally, naive subsets came out with larger estimated richness than memory subsets.

V shed 0 bases and J 5 bases; nucleotides not matched to a gene: 4. The CDR3 covers 14 residues. CDR1 is GTSNPN and CDR2 is SVGIG in the germline V gene (reference sequence). The chain uses TRBV30 and TRBJ1-5, with 7 bases identical to TRBD1. Sequenced sample: naive CD4+ T cells sorted from blood. Subset here: CD45RA+ positively selected. The clonotype was recovered from a man between 18 and 29 years old in good health. The CDR3: CAWSVQGGYQPQHF. The DNA of the CDR3 is TGTGCCTGGAGTGTCCAGGGGGGATATCAGCCCCAGCATTTT.